This T cell receptor beta chain came from a study of response to subunit inactivated influenza vaccine listed by TCRdb under 2018. In the study overall: Deep quantitative profiling of the T cell receptor repertoire was used in the study to follow responses to a trivalent subunit inactivated influenza vaccine.

Library preparation was by RT-PCR. Sequenced on an Illumina HiSeq 2500. Using fastp at Q25 and MiXCR, TCRdb reprocessed the public reads and kept productive beta chains. Rows merge per CDR3 protein into single entries with the most common DNA and genes. The sample table lists just over 300,000 distinct CDR3 sequences, approximately 20% of them with a count of one. Approximately 10% of the sample lies in the top ten. Concerning this clonotype: Its antigen is not yet known. No quality values exist for individual bases; no much larger clone is one base distant.

At the junction V is shortened by 0 bases and J by 1 base, with 6 bases in between. The CDR3 numbers 14 residues from cysteine through phenylalanine. Only the CDR3 region is kept as DNA, spanning 42 bases read in frame from base 1. CDR1 and CDR2 (LGHDT, YNNKEL) derive from the germline V gene (reference sequence). The paper's findings and limits, for the study overall: It was suggested by the authors that each seasonal influenza vaccination may recruit only a limited number of new T cells.

The sequences come from PBMCs from blood, collected less than 22 months after vaccination. The chain employs TRBV3-1 and TRBJ1-1; the D segment cannot be called with confidence. This sequence was found in a man between 50 and 75 years old who received an inactivated influenza vaccine. Donor details come from another sample of the same person, matched by shared clones. The CDR3 has the sequence CASSQDNGNTEAFF. The DNA sequence follows: TGTGCCAGCAGCCAAGATAACGGGAACACTGAAGCTTTCTTT.